This T cell receptor beta chain was identified in a study of post-analysis software for immune sequencing data. Study-level results: Included in a set of roughly 5 TRBV segments more frequent in patients than controls were TRBV5-6, TRBV5-1 and TRBV20-1.

Built from TCR beta cDNA, the libraries had unique molecular identifiers in them. MiXCR was run by TCRdb on the PCR reads, yielding one entry per CDR3 protein. The repertoire includes roughly 650,000 distinct CDR3 sequences, about 60% of them detected once, and about 11% sits in the top ten. The V end was cut by 7 bases, the J end by 5 bases, with 11 bases between. The CDR3 loop spans 11 amino acids. The germline V gene has CDR1 SQVTM and CDR2 ANQGSEA. Comments on this clonotype: Its antigen is not identified.

Sequenced material: blood. The rearrangement uses TRBV29-1 and TRBJ1-1; D is uncertain. The source of this sequence is a girl between 2 and 10 years old with multiple sclerosis. The CDR3 here is CSGFLGTEAFF. The CDR3 DNA reads as TGCAGCGGTTTCTTGGGAACTGAAGCTTTCTTT.